This T cell receptor beta chain was recovered during a study of early T cells in non-severe SARS-CoV-2 infection. Across the whole study: Bulk RNA taken from unsorted whole blood was sequenced, leaving chains unpaired. Whole-study findings and limits: The VDJdb matching leaned toward anti-spike CD8 responses and overlooked private and CD4 specificities.

The germline V gene encodes CDR1 SQVTM and CDR2 ANQGSEA. V lost 6 bases and J lost 0, with 16 bases in between. The CDR3 sequence is 15 residues long. Attachment of unique molecular identifiers was made to individual cDNA molecules. Each CDR3 protein is one row after TCRdb ran MiXCR on the 5' RACE reads. The table records about 54,000 distinct CDR3 sequences, around 7.7% of them present only once. In the case of this clonotype: What it binds is unknown.

The source was whole blood, collected at baseline. The sequence was obtained from an adult who was a healthcare worker with PCR-confirmed SARS-CoV-2 infection or an uninfected control (not recorded which). This rearrangement joins TRBV29-1 to TRBJ2-3; D is uncertain. The CDR3: CSVSWGITSTDTQYF. Here the CDR3 DNA reads TGCAGCGTCTCTTGGGGAATAACTAGCACAGATACGCAGTATTTT.